The clone carrying this T cell receptor (beta chain) was found a few times. The antigen is not known. Germline CDR1 MNHEY, CDR2 SMNVEV (reference sequence). Trimming shortened V by 4 bases and J by 5 bases, and 18 bases separated the two germline ends. The CDR3 runs to 17 residues. TCRdb analysed the 5' RACE reads with MiXCR anew, one entry per CDR3 protein. The sample holds tens of thousands of distinct CDR3 sequences, 20% seen once. The data originate from a study of early T cells in non-severe SARS-CoV-2 infection. Regarding the study as a whole: Private and CD4 specificities were missed by VDJdb matching, which favored anti-spike CD8 responses.

The sample consisted of whole blood, taken at baseline. The sequence was obtained from an adult who was a healthcare worker with PCR-confirmed SARS-CoV-2 infection or an uninfected control (not recorded which). The chain has TRBV27 and TRBJ1-6; TRBD1 is a possible D gene (5 bases). The CDR3 protein is CASSSLWGDHHNSPLHF. DNA for the CDR3: TGTGCCAGCAGTTCCCTATGGGGGGATCACCATAATTCACCCCTCCACTTT.